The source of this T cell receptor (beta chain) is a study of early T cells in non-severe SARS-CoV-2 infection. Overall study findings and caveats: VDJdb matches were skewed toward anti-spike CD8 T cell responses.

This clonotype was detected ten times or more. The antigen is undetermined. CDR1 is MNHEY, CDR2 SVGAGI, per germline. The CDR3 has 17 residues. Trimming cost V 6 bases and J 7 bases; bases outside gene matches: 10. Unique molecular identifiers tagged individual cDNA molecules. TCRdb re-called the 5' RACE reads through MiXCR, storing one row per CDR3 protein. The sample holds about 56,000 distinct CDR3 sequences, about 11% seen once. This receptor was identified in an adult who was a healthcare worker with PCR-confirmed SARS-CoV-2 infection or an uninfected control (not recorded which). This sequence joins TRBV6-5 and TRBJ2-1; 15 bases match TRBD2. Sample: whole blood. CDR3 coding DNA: TGTGCCAGCAGCGACCCCGGGACTAGCGGGGGGAAAAATGAGCAGTTCTTC. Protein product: CASSDPGTSGGKNEQFF.